The source of this TCR beta chain is a study of cytomegalovirus exposure and HLA in healthy donors (dated by TCRdb to 2016 to 2017). In the study overall: An earlier analysis of 587 of the donors reported about 290 Gb of sequence data and roughly 100 million unique TCR beta sequences from 150 million to 200 million T cells. An early release that covered approximately 600 HLA-typed donors contained around 300 gigabases of sequencing data and 65 million to 100 million unique TCR sequences. Among the roughly 390 genotyped donors, around 81% belonged to the genetic ancestry cluster associated with self-reported Caucasian donors. The aim of the study was to test whether cataloging public T cell receptors could identify signatures of past pathogen exposure. The study profiled the T cell repertoires of more than 500 subjects by immunosequencing and related them to cytomegalovirus serostatus. A separate validation cohort of roughly 120 different subjects was used in addition to the approximately 670-subject first cohort. To predict cytomegalovirus infection status, the study brought together high-throughput TCR immunosequencing, statistical association of individual TCRs with disease status, and machine learning. In a later analysis, previously published TCR beta repertoires from 500 to 750 donors were re-analyzed and high-resolution HLA genotyping was added so that TCR occurrence patterns could be studied. Rather than using new phenotypic data, the later analysis identified candidate immune exposures from TCR beta sequences and from how often those sequences occurred across donors. An earlier analysis of fewer than 700 of the donors applied high-throughput TCR beta sequencing to assess whether each TCR beta V gene segment acted as functional or pseudogenic. Alongside the repertoire data, information on donor age, sex, ethnicity and CMV serostatus was compiled. Genome-wide SNP genotypes for about three fifths of the roughly 670 donors were used in a later genetic analysis, which treated that subset as a discovery cohort. All discovery cohort repertoires had been generated using a single sequencing platform. HLA typing included class I and class II loci at four-digit resolution. Typing coverage differed by locus: A, B, C, DRB1 and DQB1 were typed in roughly 620-630 donors, DQA1 in about 500, DPA1 in 600 to 610, and DPB1 in roughly 470. Several DR-DQ haplotypes were treated as single units for association and clustering because of strong linkage in the cohort. On average, 235,054 unique TCR beta nucleotide sequences were sequenced per donor among 398 genotyped donors of the cohort, with around 19% of those sequences being non-productive.

This clone turned up a few times. Its antigen is still unknown. Base qualities were left out, and no much larger clone turns up one base away. Library method: the immunoSEQ multiplex PCR assay. For the multiplex PCR, a mixture combining 60 forward primers for TCR Vbeta segments and 13 reverse primers for TCR Jbeta segments was used. A multiplex PCR assay on genomic DNA amplified the CDR3 region of rearranged TCR beta genes. Amplified TCR beta libraries were sequenced as 87-base-pair reads on the Illumina HiSeq System. The original methods were these. A later analysis counted about 82 million unique TCR beta chains across the 550 to 750 repertoires, and some 11 million of these chains were shared by at least two donors. Raw reads were error-corrected and collapsed into unique sequences by a nearest-neighbor algorithm in which closely related sequences were merged to remove PCR and sequencing errors. CDR3 sequences were aligned to IMGT reference sequences to assign V, D and J gene segments. For a sequence to be retained, a match of at least six nucleotides was required to both a V gene segment and a J gene segment. A rearrangement counted as productive if the CDR3 had no stop codons and remained in frame with V and J, and every other rearrangement counted as non-productive. CDR3 was defined according to IMGT convention as the region running from the second conserved V-encoded cysteine to the conserved J-encoded phenylalanine. In an earlier analysis of 500 to 650 of the donors, sequences lacking an unambiguous match to a single V gene segment were excluded. In an earlier analysis of several hundred of the donors, V segments were called functional above 56.7% productive rearrangements and were called segregating when the between-donor standard deviation exceeded 5%. A statistical classification framework was developed to diagnose cytomegalovirus status using the catalog of TCR beta chain sequences. A later analysis assigned V and J genes by comparing TCR nucleotide sequences with IMGT/GENE-DB human TR gene sequences. The TCRdist pipeline was used in a later analysis to assign CDR3 sequences and most-parsimonious VDJ recombination scenarios. In a later analysis, each TCR beta chain was defined by its CDR3 amino acid sequence together with its V-gene family, and reads lacking a unique V-gene family were excluded. As a way to deal with suspected cross-contamination and a sequencing artifact, a later analysis dropped 500 to 700 nucleotide sequences that were highly shared and had low generation probability. In a later analysis, a clonal expansion index was calculated for each public chain from normalized within-repertoire ranks of inferred template counts. A later analysis computed generation probabilities with a VDJ recombination model fitted to out-of-frame rearrangements, and checked the results against IGoR. In a later analysis, TCR-TCR, TCR-HLA and TCR-CMV co-occurrence was scored with hypergeometric tests, and a repertoire-size bias correction was applied to TCR pairs. False discovery rates were estimated in a later analysis by permuting HLA or CMV assignments 20 times. In a later analysis, co-occurring TCRs were grouped with DBSCAN, and TCRdist sequence similarity was added when clustering was performed within HLA-allele-positive subsets. Co-occurrence clustering excluded repertoires with fewer than 30,000 or more than 120,000 public chains, plus five with anomalous nucleotide sharing. TCRdb took this table from immuneACCESS and kept in-frame rearrangements with V and J called. Such tables lack part of the clones; where checked against another copy, unresolved V genes explain under half of the gap, and the rest is unexplained. V and J calls and clone size come straight from that table; D and trimming were deduced from the DNA. Within this sample are fewer than 110,000 clones, with approximately 73% of them counted one time only. Roughly 8% of the sample belongs to the ten largest clones.

Paper-wide results and their limitations: An earlier analysis of several hundred of the donors showed that most TCR beta V segments appeared in productive rearrangements either about 87% or about 30% of the time, which broadly matched IMGT annotations. Most TCR sequences were observed very rarely across donors, whereas some public TCRs were present in many individuals. A group of highly shared sequence variants was considered likely to be a technical artifact of the sequencing pipeline. Compared with equally common non-associated chains, HLA-associated TCR beta chains in a later analysis were more clonally expanded and had lower generation probabilities. When HLA alleles, especially DR and DQ, strongly co-occurred, attributing TCR associations to individual alleles was difficult. The classifier was reported to diagnose cytomegalovirus status with high specificity and sensitivity in both the original cohort and the validation cohort. Linkage disequilibrium might explain the correlated functional status among segregating V segments, but an unknown experimental factor could not be excluded. A later analysis found that TCR association rates varied across HLA loci, with DRB1 alleles showing the most associated TCRs and HLA-C alleles the fewest. A further reported finding was that TCR beta sequences accurately predicted the HLA-A and HLA-B alleles for most subjects in the first cohort. Because the 87-base-pair reads could not distinguish some IMGT-functional V segments, including TRBV6-2 and TRBV6-3, those segments were excluded. A later genetic analysis reported fewer N-insertions in productive TCRs among donors in an Asian-associated ancestry cluster than the approximately 670-donor mean. Immune exposure information for the cohort was limited to CMV serostatus. Because counts were too low, about 18 rarely observed V segments, including chromosome 9 orphons, were left out of the earlier analysis of a few hundred of the donors. The study gave a list of roughly 150 TCR beta chains associated with cytomegalovirus. Sequencing depth was assumed to be roughly uniform across donors in the presence/absence analyses, though that assumption may not hold. Most CMV-associated TCR beta chains appeared to be HLA-restricted in a later analysis, and the HLA associations seemed to be driven largely by CMV exposure. In vitro tests confirmed that a few of the cytomegalovirus-associated TCR beta chains recognize cytomegalovirus antigens. A later analysis reported that several top co-occurrence clusters appeared linked to parvovirus B19, influenza, CMV and Epstein-Barr virus. This cohort had only TCR beta chains sequenced, and the lack of alpha or paired-chain data limited which features could be detected. An association between a missense DCLRE1C variant and V-gene and J-gene trimming of TCR beta chains was found in a later genetic analysis and replicated in an independent cohort. The authors suggested that the approach could potentially be generalized to other disease states and immunological phenotypes. In a later analysis, 16,951 TCR beta sequences were associated with specific HLA alleles at a false discovery rate of 0.05. HLA typing was unavailable for some donors at each locus, so association tests used only the typed subset.

The germline V and J ends show losses of 4 bases and 3 bases respectively, and no gene match explains 6 bases of the junction. CDR1 and CDR2, looked up from the germline V gene, are SGHTA and FQGNSA. The CDR3 measures 15 amino acids from cysteine to phenylalanine. Just CDR3 DNA is preserved here, 45 bases in frame from base 1. In total, approximately 690 healthy bone marrow donors made up the cohort. Cohort members were all nominally healthy when sampled, although unrecorded immune exposures were likely present. The donor was CMV seronegative and was included in the group of approximately 350 seronegative cohort members. Every donor gave a peripheral blood sample, and the peripheral blood mononuclear cells from that sample were used for TCR beta sequencing. The Qiagen DNeasy Blood Extraction Kit was used to extract genomic DNA from the blood cell samples.

The chain is made from TRBV7-2 and TRBJ2-1, with TRBD2 matching 7 junction bases. The sequencing input was PBMCs. The receptor was derived from a man younger than 40 in good health and CMV-seronegative. The nucleotides are TGTGCCAGCAGCTCCCCTAGCGGTGACTACAATGAGCAGTTCTTC. Translated, it reads CASSSPSGDYNEQFF.